The clone carrying this TCR beta chain was observed a handful of times. TCRdb recomputed calls from the RACE reads with MiXCR, one row per CDR3 protein. The sample lists around 69,000 distinct CDR3 sequences, about 8% occurring once. Time point reported: patch test 2, 6 weeks after DPC sensitization. Treatment here: therapeutic diphenylcyclopropenone sensitization with weekly scalp DPC. V lost 4 bases to trimming and J lost 4 bases, with 10 bases between them. The CDR3 is 14 residues long. From germline, CDR1 is SEHNR and CDR2 FQNEAQ (reference sequence). The sample belongs to a study of human T cells and chemical hapten exposure.

This specimen was whole blood, taken in connection with sensitization to the hapten diphenylcyclopropenone (DPC). The V call is TRBV7-9, the J call TRBJ1-4, with D possibly being TRBD1 (5 bases). The sequence derives from a woman aged 50 to 65 with alopecia areata. Some clones in this sample may be carry-over from other donors' samples. As DNA, the CDR3 is TGTGCCAGCAGCTATGACAGTATTAATGAAAAACTGTTTTTT. Residues: CASSYDSINEKLFF.